This T cell receptor (beta chain) was obtained from a study of PD-1 blockade in classical Hodgkin lymphoma. Broader study findings: Diminished baseline TCR diversity has been reported in newly diagnosed patients relative to healthy donors.

Assay used: immunoSEQ multiplex PCR; TCRdb lists only in-frame clones, some missing. This table has under 35,000 clones, around 90% appearing once. The germline gives CDR1 KGHSH, CDR2 LQKENI. The CDR3 extends over 14 amino acids. The V end was cut by 3 bases, the J end by 4 bases, with 9 bases between. Turning to this clone: Its antigen is unidentified.

Time point indicated: newly diagnosed, previously untreated cHL patient sample. Magnetic negative selection purified CD4+ T cells from thawed PBMCs. V and J are TRBV18 and TRBJ2-2; a possible D gene is TRBD2 (6 bases). The sequence was obtained from a human donor with classical Hodgkin lymphoma. Material for sequencing was CD4+ T cells from blood. The chain's CDR3 is CASSPLASTGELFF. CDR3 nucleotide sequence: TGTGCCAGCTCACCCCTAGCGAGCACCGGGGAGCTGTTTTTT.